These 14 T cell receptor beta chains were all obtained from the same sample, sequenced in a study of shared clonotypes between healthy human individuals. Sequencing used immunoSEQ multiplex PCR; TCRdb keeps in-frame clones, though not all of them. This sample has some 300,000 clones; around four fifths occur once, and the top ten carry about 10%. Sequenced material: memory CD4+ T cells sorted from blood. Described subset: CD45RA-negative fraction. All receptors derive from a man aged 25-45 years in good health.

In nucleotides, the CDR3 is TGCGCCAGCAGCCGTTCCCTCACTAGGACAGGGGCGGTGTATGGCTACACCTTC. Translated, it gives CASSRSLTRTGAVYGYTF. This chain links TRBV4-3 with TRBJ1-2; 9 positions match TRBD1. V gave up 4 bases and J gave up 5 bases; unmatched junction bases: 17. Germline CDR1 reads LGHNA; CDR2 reads YSLEER. CDR3 size: 18 residues.

The rearrangement links TRBV5-1 to TRBJ2-2; TRBD2 matches 12 bases. Trimming cost V 1 base and J 1 base; bases outside gene matches: 5. Looked up from germline, CDR1 is SGHRS and CDR2 is YFSETQ. The CDR3 is 18 amino acids. The CDR3 here is CASSLMRGLAGNTGELFF. In DNA, the CDR3 is TGCGCCAGCAGCTTGATGAGGGGACTAGCGGGGAACACCGGGGAGCTGTTTTTT.

This clone occurred a few times. The V call is TRBV9, the J call TRBJ2-2, with 7 nucleotides matching TRBD1. J lost 1 base, V lost 1 base, and 4 bases had no gene match. The CDR3 spans 16 residues. Per the germline V gene, CDR1 is SGDLS and CDR2 is YYNGEE. This CDR3 reads CASSVWDSLNTGELFF. DNA for the CDR3: TGTGCCAGCAGCGTATGGGACAGCCTGAACACCGGGGAGCTGTTTTTT.

This chain uses TRBV10-3 with TRBJ2-7; TRBD1 or TRBD2 may be the D gene (5 bases each). Germline CDR1 ENHRY, CDR2 SYGVKD. This CDR3 spans 14 amino acids. The ends were cut back, 0 bases at V and 5 bases at J, with 11 bases in the middle. CDR3 loop: CAISESRDGDEQYF. In DNA, the CDR3 is TGTGCCATCAGTGAGTCTAGGGACGGGGACGAGCAGTACTTC.

The chain carries TRBV7-2 and TRBJ2-3; 13 positions agree with TRBD2. The CDR3 runs to 16 residues. Germline V gene sequence: CDR1 SGHTA, CDR2 FQGNSA. The trim removed 1 base at V and 3 bases at J, leaving 1 base unmatched. CDR3 bases: TGTGCCAGCAGCTTAGGGACTAGCGGGAGAACAGATACGCAGTATTTT. It codes for CASSLGTSGRTDTQYF.

The rearrangement links TRBV15 to TRBJ2-1; 7 nucleotides match TRBD2. This CDR3 is built from 14 residues. V was pared by 6 bases and J by 7 bases, with 9 bases of the junction left unmatched. CDR1 is LNHNV, CDR2 YYDKDF, per germline (reference sequence). The CDR3 loop is CATRAGVVGNEQFF. CDR3 bases: TGTGCCACCAGGGCGGGAGTAGTTGGGAATGAGCAGTTCTTC. The whole variable domain, remainder taken from reference TRBV15 and TRBJ2-1, is DAMVIQNPRYQVTQFGKPVTLSCSQTLNHNVMYWYQQKSSQAPKLLFHYYDKDFNNEADTPDNFQSRRPNTSFCFLDIRSPGLGDTAMYLCATRAGVVGNEQFFGPGTRLTVL.

The CDR3 loop is CASSRTGGGQPQHF. The CDR3 DNA reads TGTGCCAGCAGTCGGACAGGGGGAGGCCAGCCCCAGCATTTT. V gene TRBV7-8 combines with J gene TRBJ1-5, with 10 bases matching TRBD1. CDR1 is SGHVS and CDR2 is FQNEAQ in the germline V gene. With 6 bases clipped from V and 7 bases from J, the junction kept 6 bases outside the gene matches. CDR3 length: 14 residues. The full variable domain, with the rest looked up from reference TRBV7-8 and TRBJ1-5, is GAGVSQSPRYKVAKRGQDVALRCDPISGHVSLFWYQQALGQGPEFLTYFQNEAQLDKSGLPSDRFFAERPEGSVSTLKIQRTQQEDSAVYLCASSRTGGGQPQHFGDGTRLSIL.

The chain uses TRBV29-1 and TRBJ2-5, with a tentative D call TRBD2 (5 bases). Trimming took off 3 bases at V and 4 bases at J, with 15 bases between the two ends. Germline values: CDR1 SQVTM, CDR2 ANQGSEA. The CDR3 runs 14 residues. The CDR3 sequence: CSVEPRGSLETQYF. In DNA form, the CDR3 reads TGCAGCGTTGAGCCTCGGGGATCCCTAGAGACCCAGTACTTC.

Only one count was recorded for this clone. CDR3 DNA: TGTGCCATCAGTGATGGGCAGTTGAACACTGAAGCTTTCTTT. Its protein is CAISDGQLNTEAFF. The rearrangement links TRBV10-3 to TRBJ1-1; D not certain. The ends were cut back, 3 bases at V and 0 bases at J, with 8 bases in the middle. CDR1 and CDR2 (germline): ENHRY, SYGVKD. The CDR3 has 14 amino acids.

This clone was seen only once. The chain joins TRBV6-1 to TRBJ2-1; D is undetermined. V shed 6 bases and J shed 10 bases, with 16 bases lying between them. The CDR3 runs 13 residues. Germline CDR1 is MNHNS and CDR2 is SASEGT. DNA for the CDR3: TGTGCCAGCAGACAAGGGCCGACCACCGAGCAGTTCTTC. It specifies CASRQGPTTEQFF.

As regards this clone: Other DNA sequences in this specimen translate into the identical CDR3. The chain employs TRBV19 and TRBJ1-1; D may be TRBD1 (5 bases). The CDR3 is made up of 14 amino acids. Trimming shortened V by 3 bases and J by 1 base, and 9 bases separated the two germline ends. Germline CDR1 is LNHDA and CDR2 is SQIVND (reference sequence). CDR3 nucleotides: TGTGCCAGTAGTATTGGGGGGAAGAACACTGAAGCTTTCTTT. Amino acids: CASSIGGKNTEAFF.

The rearrangement uses TRBV9 and TRBJ2-1; 16 bases are shared with TRBD2. This CDR3 has 21 residues. The germline gives CDR1 SGDLS, CDR2 YYNGEE. The junction had 17 bases not matched to a gene; V was cut back by 0 bases and J by 8 bases. The CDR3 sequence: CASSVGLGRPGLAGGPDEQFF. In DNA form, the CDR3 reads TGTGCCAGCAGCGTAGGACTTGGACGACCGGGACTAGCGGGAGGGCCTGATGAGCAGTTCTTC.

The chain combines TRBV4-2 with TRBJ2-3; 9 bases are shared with TRBD2. Germline V CDR1 and CDR2: LGHNA, YNFKEQ. The CDR3 extends over 18 amino acids. J gave up 5 bases and V 3 bases, and 15 bases lay outside the gene matches. CDR3 DNA: TGTGCCAGCAGCCACCCCCCCCGGACTAGCGAGCGGAAAGATACGCAGTATTTT. This codes for CASSHPPRTSERKDTQYF.

This rearrangement joins TRBV7-2 to TRBJ2-1; 10 positions agree with TRBD1. CDR1 is SGHTA, CDR2 FQGNSA, per germline. V lost 4 bases to trimming and J lost 1 base; unmatched junction nucleotides: 1. This CDR3 has 15 residues. CDR3 in amino acids: CASSWTGGSYNEQFF. The CDR3 DNA reads TGTGCCAGCAGCTGGACAGGGGGGTCCTACAATGAGCAGTTCTTC.